These T cell receptor beta chains were read from a single sample in a study of shared clonotypes between healthy human individuals. Clones were read by immunoSEQ multiplex PCR, and TCRdb kept only the in-frame ones, dropping some. The data hold 640,000 or so clones, with around 72% observed a single time. The sequenced sample was memory CD4+ T cells sorted from blood. Receptors originate from a woman aged 25 to 39 in good health. The CDR3 runs from the conserved cysteine through the conserved F or W. Each record gives: clone size, V gene, CDR3 length, J gene, D gene, CDR3 DNA, CDR3 protein. D genes are given only for firm matches. The size of a clone is reported for some rows only, either as once, few or many, or as a class for expanded clones.

.,TRBV27,16,TRBJ2-5,.,TGTGCCAGCAGACCATACCGGGACTGGGGGCGAGAGACCCAGTACTTC,CASRPYRDWGRETQYF
few,TRBV6-6,14,TRBJ2-4,.,TGTGCCAGCAGTTTGGGCGGGACCAAAAACATTCAGTACTTC,CASSLGGTKNIQYF
.,TRBV25-1,16,TRBJ2-3,TRBD2,TGTGCCAGCAGTGACGGGACTAGCGGGACCACAGATACGCAGTATTTT,CASSDGTSGTTDTQYF
.,TRBV19,15,TRBJ1-4,TRBD1,TGTGCCAGTAGTCCACCGGGACAGGCAACCGAAAAACTGTTTTTT,CASSPPGQATEKLFF
once,TRBV19,16,TRBJ2-2,.,TGTGCCAGTAGTTTCGAGGGCCCACTCCCAGCCGGGGAGCTGTTTTTT,CASSFEGPLPAGELFF
once,TRBV7-9,15,TRBJ1-4,.,TGTGCCAGCAGCTTAGGCAGGGGCGTGGGTGAAAAACTGTTTTTT,CASSLGRGVGEKLFF
.,TRBV27,15,TRBJ1-4,.,TGTGCCAGCAGCCATCACCGGGCAACTAATGAAAAACTGTTTTTT,CASSHHRATNEKLFF
.,TRBV28,13,TRBJ2-7,.,TGTGCCAGCAGTCGGCGGGACCACTACGAGCAGTACTTC,CASSRRDHYEQYF
.,TRBV7-2,16,TRBJ2-3,TRBD2,TGTGCCAGCAGCTCCCAGCGAATAGCGGGATCGGATACGCAGTATTTT,CASSSQRIAGSDTQYF
once,TRBV5-4,17,TRBJ2-2,TRBD2,TGTGCCAGCAGCTTGTTCGGCGGGAGGGCCGCCACCGGGGAGCTGTTTTTT,CASSLFGGRAATGELFF
.,TRBV15,15,TRBJ2-1,.,TGTGCCACCAGCAGAACCACGGCAGGAAACAATGAGCAGTTCTTC,CATSRTTAGNNEQFF
.,TRBV28,16,TRBJ2-7,TRBD1,TGTGCCAGCAGTCCGACCCGGACAGGATTCACCTACGAGCAGTACTTC,CASSPTRTGFTYEQYF
.,TRBV28,16,TRBJ2-2,.,TGTGCCAGCAGTTTTGAGGTTTTGAGTTCAACCGGGGAGCTGTTTTTT,CASSFEVLSSTGELFF
.,TRBV9,15,TRBJ2-1,TRBD2,TGTGCCAGCAGCTCAAGGCCTAGCGGGTGGAATGAGCAGTTCTTC,CASSSRPSGWNEQFF
.,TRBV28,14,TRBJ1-2,TRBD1,TGTGCCAGCAGGTACGTCGGGACAGGGTATGGCTACACCTTC,CASRYVGTGYGYTF
.,TRBV18,14,TRBJ2-7,TRBD2,TGTGCCAGCTCACCAGCCAGCGGGAGATACGAGCAGTACTTC,CASSPASGRYEQYF
few,TRBV5-1,13,TRBJ1-1,.,TGCGCCAGCAGCGATATAATGAGCACTGAAGCTTTCTTT,CASSDIMSTEAFF
once,TRBV5-1,14,TRBJ2-1,TRBD1,TGCGCCAGCAGCCTGGGACAGTTGTTCGATGAGCAGTTCTTC,CASSLGQLFDEQFF
.,TRBV10-2,15,TRBJ2-1,TRBD2,TGCGCCAGCAGACGGCTAGCGGGCTCCTACAATGAGCAGTTCTTC,CASRRLAGSYNEQFF
.,TRBV23-1,16,TRBJ2-1,.,TGCGCCAGCAGTCAATCGTGGTTGCGCTCCTACAATGAGCAGTTCTTC,CASSQSWLRSYNEQFF
.,TRBV11-2,14,TRBJ1-2,.,TGTGCCAGCAGCCAATTGGCCTGTCGGTATGGCTACACCTTC,CASSQLACRYGYTF
.,TRBV2,15,TRBJ2-3,TRBD2,TGTGCCAGCAGACCGGGACTAGACCACACAGATACGCAGTATTTT,CASRPGLDHTDTQYF
.,TRBV5-1,14,TRBJ1-1,.,TGCGCCAGCAGCTTGGTTACCAGTAACACTGAAGCTTTCTTT,CASSLVTSNTEAFF
.,TRBV5-8,16,TRBJ2-7,.,TGTGCCAGCAGCTCATGGAGGTTCGGCAGCTACTACGAGCAGTACTTC,CASSSWRFGSYYEQYF
.,TRBV19,14,TRBJ2-1,.,TGTGCCACTATCTCTGGAGAGGGGTACAATGAGCAGTTCTTC,CATISGEGYNEQFF
.,TRBV18,14,TRBJ1-1,.,TGTGCCAGCTCACCAGGGGAAGGGGGCACTGAAGCTTTCTTT,CASSPGEGGTEAFF
.,TRBV28,14,TRBJ1-1,.,TGTGCCAGCAGTTTGTCGGGGGTAAAGCGTTTGGCTTTCTTT,CASSLSGVKRLAFF
.,TRBV19,14,TRBJ1-1,.,TGTGCCAGTAGATTAGGTGGTAGTCACACTGAAGCTTTCTTT,CASRLGGSHTEAFF
.,TRBV2,14,TRBJ1-1,.,TGTGCCAGCAGCTTACAGGGCGTAAACACTGAAGCTTTCTTT,CASSLQGVNTEAFF
.,TRBV27,14,TRBJ2-7,TRBD2,TGTGCCAGCATATCCACTAGCGGGAGATACGAGCAGTACTTC,CASISTSGRYEQYF
.,TRBV5-1,15,TRBJ2-1,.,TGCGCCAGCAGCGGGGACCCAGGTTCCTACAATGAGCAGTTCTTC,CASSGDPGSYNEQFF
.,TRBV19,13,TRBJ2-2,.,TGTGCCAGTAGGACCCAGGGCAGCGGGGAGCTGTTTTTT,CASRTQGSGELFF
.,TRBV18,16,TRBJ2-6,.,TGTGCCAGCTCACCACCGGACGGCTCTGGGGCCAACGTCCTGACTTTC,CASSPPDGSGANVLTF
.,TRBV28,14,TRBJ1-5,TRBD1,TGTGCCAGCAGCTTACAGGGGGCGGGGCAGCCCCAGCATTTT,CASSLQGAGQPQHF
few,TRBV5-1,15,TRBJ2-2,.,TGCGCCAGCAGCCCCGGGACAAAGGGGACCGGGGAGCTGTTTTTT,CASSPGTKGTGELFF
.,TRBV1,15,TRBJ2-1,.,TGCACCAGCAGCCAATGCGCATGCTATAACCGTGAGCAGTTCTTC,CTSSQCACYNREQFF
.,TRBV6-4,12,TRBJ1-2,TRBD1,TGTGCCACCTCGGACAGGAACTATGGCTACACCTTC,CATSDRNYGYTF
.,TRBV11-2,16,TRBJ2-3,.,TGTGCCAGCAGCTGGCGAGAGAGTGCCCGCACAGATACGCAGTATTTT,CASSWRESARTDTQYF
.,TRBV11-2,15,TRBJ1-1,.,TGTGCCAGCAGAACATCAAGGGGATTGAACACTGAAGCTTTCTTT,CASRTSRGLNTEAFF
.,TRBV18,16,TRBJ1-1,TRBD1,TGTGCCAGCTCACCAATAGACAGGGAAGTGGACACTGAAGCTTTCTTT,CASSPIDREVDTEAFF
.,TRBV4-1,15,TRBJ1-2,.,TGCGCCAGCAGCCAAGATAGGATCCGGGGCAGGGGCTACACCTTC,CASSQDRIRGRGYTF
.,TRBV7-1,14,TRBJ2-7,TRBD1,TGTGCCAGCAGCTTAGAGTGGACAGGGATCGAGCAGTACTTC,CASSLEWTGIEQYF
.,TRBV7-2,17,TRBJ2-5,TRBD2,TGTGCCAGCAGCTTAGGAGAGGTTAGCGGGAGTTGGGAGACCCAGTACTTC,CASSLGEVSGSWETQYF
few,TRBV10-3,15,TRBJ2-3,.,TGTGCCATCTCCCTTGGCGGGGCTAGCACAGATACGCAGTATTTT,CAISLGGASTDTQYF
.,TRBV5-4,15,TRBJ1-4,.,TGTGCCAGCAGACGCGGCCCCTTTGAGGCCGAAAAACTGTTTTTT,CASRRGPFEAEKLFF
.,TRBV4-1,17,TRBJ1-3,.,TGCGCCAGCAGCCACGGAGGGACTGCTCTCTCTGGAAACACCATATATTTT,CASSHGGTALSGNTIYF
.,TRBV7-9,16,TRBJ1-5,.,TGTGCCAGCAGCCCGGACAGCCCGATAAGCAATCAGCCCCAGCATTTT,CASSPDSPISNQPQHF
.,TRBV27,17,TRBJ2-3,TRBD2,TGTGCCAGCAGTTTGGGGAGACTAGCGGTTAACACAGATACGCAGTATTTT,CASSLGRLAVNTDTQYF